A single TCR beta chain is shown here with its context. The target antigen is unknown. This entry comes from a study of T cells in Graves' hyperthyroidism and ophthalmopathy. General study points: A 13 V-J model separated ophthalmopathy from stable hyperthyroidism. Model-based prediction identified ophthalmopathy a median approximately 6.2 months prior to its onset.

The CDR3 is 15 amino acids. From germline, CDR1 is ENHRY and CDR2 SYGVKD. Germline trimming cut 2 bases from V and 4 bases from J; bases unmatched to any gene: 5. TCR beta CDR3 sequences were amplified from RNA transcripts. Researchers ran a first-round RT-PCR on the TCR CDR3 using the HTBI primer set. One entry per CDR3 protein results from TCRdb running MiXCR on the multiplex PCR reads. The sample shows around 580,000 distinct CDR3 sequences, about 43% of them seen only once. The study left out patients who had uncontrolled infection, other autoimmune disease, pregnancy or lactation. Specimen: peripheral blood or thyroid tissue (not recorded which). This sequence originates from a woman aged 18-30 years with Graves' hyperthyroidism. The J gene is TRBJ1-1, the V gene TRBV10-3; 9 bases agree with TRBD1. The CDR3 loop is CAISERGQGVTEAFF. CDR3 nucleotide sequence: TGTGCCATCAGTGAGAGGGGACAGGGCGTCACTGAAGCTTTCTTT.